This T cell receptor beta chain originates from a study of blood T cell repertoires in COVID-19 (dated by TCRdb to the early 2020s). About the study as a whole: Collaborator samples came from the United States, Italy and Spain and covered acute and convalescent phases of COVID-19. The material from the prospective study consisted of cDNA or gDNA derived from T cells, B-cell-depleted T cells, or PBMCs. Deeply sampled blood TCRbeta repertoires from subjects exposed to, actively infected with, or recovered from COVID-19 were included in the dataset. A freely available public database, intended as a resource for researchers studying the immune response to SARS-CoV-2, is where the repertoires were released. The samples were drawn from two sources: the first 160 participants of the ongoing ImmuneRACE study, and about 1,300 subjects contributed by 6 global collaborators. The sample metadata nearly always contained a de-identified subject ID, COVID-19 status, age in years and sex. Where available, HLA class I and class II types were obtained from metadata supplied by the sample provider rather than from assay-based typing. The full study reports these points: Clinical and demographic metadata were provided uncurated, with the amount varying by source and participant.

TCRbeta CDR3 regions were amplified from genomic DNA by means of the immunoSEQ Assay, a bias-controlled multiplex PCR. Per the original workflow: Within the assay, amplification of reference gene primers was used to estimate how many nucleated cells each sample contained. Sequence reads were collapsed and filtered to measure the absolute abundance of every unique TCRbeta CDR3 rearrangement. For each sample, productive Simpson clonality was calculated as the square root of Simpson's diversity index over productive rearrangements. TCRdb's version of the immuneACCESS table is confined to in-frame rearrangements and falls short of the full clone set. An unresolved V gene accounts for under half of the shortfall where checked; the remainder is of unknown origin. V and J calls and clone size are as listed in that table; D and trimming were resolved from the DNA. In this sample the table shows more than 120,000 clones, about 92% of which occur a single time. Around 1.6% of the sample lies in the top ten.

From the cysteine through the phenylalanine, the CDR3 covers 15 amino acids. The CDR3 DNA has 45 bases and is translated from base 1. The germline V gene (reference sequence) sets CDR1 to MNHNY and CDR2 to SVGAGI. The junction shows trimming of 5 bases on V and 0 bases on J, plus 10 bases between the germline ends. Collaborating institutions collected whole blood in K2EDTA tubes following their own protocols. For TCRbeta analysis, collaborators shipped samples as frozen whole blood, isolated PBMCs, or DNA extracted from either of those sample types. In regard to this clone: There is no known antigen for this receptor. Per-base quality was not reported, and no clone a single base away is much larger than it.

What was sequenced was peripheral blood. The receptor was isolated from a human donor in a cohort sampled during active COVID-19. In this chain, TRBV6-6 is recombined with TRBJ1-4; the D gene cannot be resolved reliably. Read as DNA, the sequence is TGTGCCAGCAGTCCGGACTCAGCAACTAATGAAAAACTGTTTTTT. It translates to CASSPDSATNEKLFF.